This T cell receptor (beta chain) originates from a study of blood T cell repertoires in COVID-19. The wider study: Acute and convalescent COVID-19 specimens originated in the United States, Italy and Spain.

Assay: immunoSEQ multiplex PCR; the TCRdb copy retains only in-frame clones and omits some. The sample carries around 100,000 clones, about 89% recorded once. This TCR came from a man aged 50 to 60 with acute or convalescent COVID-19. Sequenced material: peripheral blood.

CDR3 sequence: CASSLLGLAGKETQYF. In nucleotides, the CDR3 is TGTGCCAGCAGCCTCCTCGGGCTAGCGGGGAAAGAGACCCAGTACTTC. The chain employs TRBV11-2 and TRBJ2-5; 9 positions agree with TRBD2. CDR1 and CDR2 from the germline V gene are SGHAT and FQNNGV. The CDR3 consists of 16 residues. V was pared by 5 bases and J by 3 bases, with 10 bases of the junction left unmatched.